Each of the 9 T cell receptor beta chains below was sequenced from the same sample in a study of T cell responses to AZD1222 COVID-19 vaccine. TCRdb's copy holds only in-frame clones and misses some; the assay was immunoSEQ multiplex PCR. The sample includes fewer than 200,000 clones, 90% to 95% of them seen just once. The sample consisted of peripheral blood, taken on day 0 of AZD1222 vaccination. These receptors were taken from an adult in good health.

This clone was detected only once. V usage is TRBV7-6 and J usage is TRBJ2-7, with 8 bases identical to TRBD2. This CDR3 contains 16 residues. Germline values: CDR1 SGHVS, CDR2 FNYEAQ. V was clipped by 1 base and J by 7 bases; unmatched bases: 12. The CDR3 loop reads CASSLEVGAGGGEQYF. The CDR3 DNA follows: TGTGCCAGCAGCTTAGAAGTTGGTGCGGGAGGTGGTGAGCAGTACTTC.

CDR3 bases: TGTGCCAGCAGCCACGAGGGCAGGGCCGATGGCTACACCTTC. Protein: CASSHEGRADGYTF. J is TRBJ1-2 and V is TRBV3-1 (or the pseudogene TRBV3-2); D perhaps matches TRBD1 (5 bases). The V and J ends lost 3 bases and 6 bases respectively, with 14 bases between them. CDR1 and CDR2 (germline): LGHDT, YNNKEL (reference sequence). The CDR3 extends over 14 amino acids.

V is TRBV5-4 and J is TRBJ1-4; 7 bases align to TRBD1. J lost 4 bases, V lost 4 bases, and 4 bases had no gene match. CDR1 is SGHNT and CDR2 is YYREEE in the germline V gene (reference sequence). The CDR3 is 14 residues long. The CDR3 DNA sequence: TGTGCCAGCAGCACCGGGACAGTTAATGAAAAACTGTTTTTT. Amino acid sequence: CASSTGTVNEKLFF. Complete variable domain (other parts from reference TRBV5-4 and TRBJ1-4): ETGVTQSPTHLIKTRGQQVTLRCSSQSGHNTVSWYQQALGQGPQFIFQYYREEENGRGNFPPRFSGLQFPNYSSELNVNALELDDSALYLCASSTGTVNEKLFFGSGTQLSVL.

V usage is TRBV12-3 or TRBV12-4 and J usage is TRBJ1-1; D perhaps matches TRBD1 (6 bases). Trimming pared 6 bases from V and 1 base from J, leaving 9 bases between. The CDR3 is 13 amino acids. In DNA form, the CDR3 reads TGTGCCAGCAGAGAGGGACAGAACACTGAAGCTTTCTTT. Residues: CASREGQNTEAFF.

The gene calls are TRBV28 and TRBJ1-2, with TRBD1 matching over 7 bases. Germline loops: CDR1 MDHEN, CDR2 SYDVKM. Unmatched junction bases numbered 6, after V lost 4 bases and J lost 4 bases. There are 14 residues in the CDR3. Here the CDR3 DNA reads TGTGCCAGCAGTTACTCCGACAGGGTCTATGGCTACACCTTC. Translating it yields CASSYSDRVYGYTF.

This rearrangement joins TRBV27 to TRBJ2-3; TRBD2 aligns across 9 bases. Looked up from germline, CDR1 is MNHEY and CDR2 is SMNVEV (reference sequence). The junction had 27 bases not matched to a gene; V was cut back by 5 bases and J by 0 bases. This CDR3 is 23 amino acids long. CDR3: CASSPRTLTSVAGALSSTDTQYF. In DNA, the CDR3 is TGTGCCAGCAGTCCCCGGACACTGACGAGTGTAGCGGGGGCCCTATCTAGCACAGATACGCAGTATTTT.

The chain joins TRBV7-8 to TRBJ1-1; TRBD1 might be the D (6 bases). The germline V gene encodes CDR1 SGHVS and CDR2 FQNEAQ. The CDR3 extends over 15 amino acids. With 1 base removed from V and 7 bases from J, the gap between germline ends came to 16 bases. The DNA of the CDR3 is TGTGCCAGCAGCTTAGGTCGTCAGGGGTCCAGTGAAGCTTTCTTT. Its translation is CASSLGRQGSSEAFF.

The rearrangement joins TRBV6-5 to TRBJ1-6; no definite D call. The CDR3 consists of 14 residues. CDR1 and CDR2 (germline): MNHEY, SVGAGI. CDR3 bases: TGTGCACATAGAGAAAGGAGCTTGGATTCACCCCTCCACTTT. This encodes CAHRERSLDSPLHF.

V and J are TRBV27 and TRBJ1-5; tentatively, D is TRBD1 (5 bases). Germline V lookup: CDR1 MNHEY, CDR2 SMNVEV (reference sequence). The CDR3 length is 15 residues. Trimming took off 2 bases at V and 0 bases at J, with 8 bases between the two ends. CDR3 loop: CASSLRGNSNQPQHF. The CDR3 coding sequence is TGTGCCAGCAGTTTACGGGGGAATAGCAATCAGCCCCAGCATTTT.